This T cell receptor beta chain derives from a study of breast tumors, draining lymph nodes, adjacent tissues. The study, taken as a whole, reports: Tumor and nontumor repertoires were significantly more similar in luminal-like than in basal-like breast cancer.

TCRdb independently ran MiXCR on the multiplex PCR reads; one entry per CDR3 protein. The sample includes roughly 110,000 distinct CDR3 sequences, around 30% of them seen just once. The V gene's germline CDR1 is GTSNPN and CDR2 SVGIG (reference sequence). The CDR3 spans 14 residues. V lost 2 bases and J 5 bases, leaving 13 bases between the germline ends. Breast cancer patients provided tissue from their axillary draining lymph nodes. This clonotype was recorded many times. Its antigen is undetermined. This clonotype was sampled from a female donor with breast cancer. Some clones in this sample may be carry-over from other donors' samples. This chain uses TRBV30 with TRBJ1-5, with a tentative D call TRBD1 (5 bases). Specimen: axillary lymph node tissue. Here the CDR3 reads CAWSTGRGYQPQHF. CDR3 bases: TGTGCCTGGAGTACCGGTAGGGGCTATCAGCCCCAGCATTTT.